The clone carrying this T cell receptor beta chain came up a few times. The sample comes from a study of cytomegalovirus exposure and HLA in healthy donors. The PCR had 60 Vbeta and 13 Jbeta primers. Source study methods: An analysis that came later counted some 85 million unique TCR beta chains, approximately 11 million shared. This table comes from immunoSEQ multiplex PCR, and its TCRdb copy is limited to in-frame clones, with some not included. V and J calls and clone size follow that table, whereas D and trimming were derived from the DNA. The table has under 150,000 clones, about three quarters seen once. This CDR3 region has 15 residues. Germline CDR1 is MNHNY and CDR2 is SVGAGI (reference sequence). Trimming removed 3 bases from V and 5 bases from J; junction bases left unmatched: 8.

The TCR was taken from a female donor in good health and CMV-seropositive. The chain has TRBV6-6 and TRBJ2-5, with 8 bases identical to TRBD1. The sample comprised PBMCs. The CDR3 region is CASSYQGQGGETQYF. CDR3 in DNA: TGTGCCAGCAGTTATCAAGGACAGGGTGGTGAGACCCAGTACTTC.